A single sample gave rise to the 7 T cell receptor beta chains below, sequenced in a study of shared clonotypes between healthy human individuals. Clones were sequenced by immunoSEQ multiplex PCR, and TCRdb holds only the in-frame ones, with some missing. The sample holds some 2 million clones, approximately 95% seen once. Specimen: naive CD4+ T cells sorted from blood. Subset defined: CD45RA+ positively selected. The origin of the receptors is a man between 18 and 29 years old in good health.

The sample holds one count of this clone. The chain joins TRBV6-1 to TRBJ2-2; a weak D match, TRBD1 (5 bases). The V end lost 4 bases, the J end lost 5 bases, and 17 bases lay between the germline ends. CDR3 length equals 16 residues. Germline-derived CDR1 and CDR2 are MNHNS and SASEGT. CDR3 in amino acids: CASSGAQQRGTGELFF. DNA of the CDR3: TGTGCCAGCAGTGGAGCTCAGCAAAGGGGAACCGGGGAGCTGTTTTTT.

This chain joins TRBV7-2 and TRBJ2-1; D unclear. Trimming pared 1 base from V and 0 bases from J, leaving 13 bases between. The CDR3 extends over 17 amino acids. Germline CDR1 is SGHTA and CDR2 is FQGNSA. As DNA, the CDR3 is TGTGCCAGCAGCTTAGTTTCCCATACTATCTCCTACAATGAGCAGTTCTTC. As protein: CASSLVSHTISYNEQFF.

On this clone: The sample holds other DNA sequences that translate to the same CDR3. This CDR3 reads CASSITGTGANVLTF. CDR3 DNA: TGCGCCAGCAGCATAACAGGGACTGGGGCCAACGTCCTGACTTTC. The chain joins TRBV5-1 to TRBJ2-6; TRBD1 is a possible D gene (6 bases). The germline gives CDR1 SGHRS, CDR2 YFSETQ. The V end lost 4 bases, the J end lost 2 bases, and 10 bases lay between the germline ends. The length of the CDR3 is 15 residues.

CDR3: CASSFVSSSTDTQYF. The CDR3, as DNA: TGTGCCAGCAGCTTCGTGTCTTCTAGCACAGATACGCAGTATTTT. J is TRBJ2-3 and V is TRBV7-9; D unclear. Germline V gene sequence: CDR1 SEHNR, CDR2 FQNEAQ (reference sequence). The ends were cut back, 3 bases at V and 0 bases at J, with 10 bases in the middle. The CDR3 totals 15 residues.

As DNA, the CDR3 is TGCGCCAGCAGCTTGTACCCACAAACAGGGGGCGCCACCGGGGAGCTGTTTTTT. Its translation is CASSLYPQTGGATGELFF. The chain carries TRBV5-1 and TRBJ2-2; 9 bases match TRBD1. The ends lost 1 base at V and 4 bases at J; junction bases unmatched: 11. CDR1 and CDR2 from the germline V gene are SGHRS and YFSETQ. The CDR3 is 18 residues long.

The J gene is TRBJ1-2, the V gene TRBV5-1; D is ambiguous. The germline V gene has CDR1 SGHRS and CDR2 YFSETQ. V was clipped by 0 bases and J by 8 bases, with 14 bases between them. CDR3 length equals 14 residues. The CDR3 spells CASSLAGQAGGYTF. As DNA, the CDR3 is TGCGCCAGCAGCTTGGCCGGGCAGGCCGGGGGCTACACCTTC.

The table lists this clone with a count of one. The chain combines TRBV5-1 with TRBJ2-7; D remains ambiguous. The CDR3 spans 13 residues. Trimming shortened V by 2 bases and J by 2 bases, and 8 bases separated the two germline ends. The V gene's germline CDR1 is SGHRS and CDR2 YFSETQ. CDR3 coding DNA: TGCGCCAGCAGCTTAACCCGTACCTACGAGCAGTACTTC. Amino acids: CASSLTRTYEQYF.